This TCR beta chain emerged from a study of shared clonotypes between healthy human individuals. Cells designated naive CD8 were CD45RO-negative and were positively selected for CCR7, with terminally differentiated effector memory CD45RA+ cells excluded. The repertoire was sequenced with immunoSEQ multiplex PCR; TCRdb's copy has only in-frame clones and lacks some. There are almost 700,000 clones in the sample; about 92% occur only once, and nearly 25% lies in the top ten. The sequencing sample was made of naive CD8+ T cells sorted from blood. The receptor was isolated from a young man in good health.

This chain's CDR3 is CASSLLAGSSTDTQYF. CDR3 nucleotide sequence: TGTGCCAGCAGTTTGCTAGCGGGCTCTAGCACAGATACGCAGTATTTT. The chain combines TRBV28 with TRBJ2-3, with 8 bases that match TRBD2. The V gene's germline CDR1 is MDHEN and CDR2 SYDVKM. The CDR3 extends over 16 amino acids. V shed 3 bases, J shed 0 bases, and the junction held 5 bases outside the gene matches.